Below are 6 T cell receptor beta chains sequenced from a single sample in a study of control samples from healthy donors and cancer patients. Assay: immunoSEQ multiplex PCR; the TCRdb copy retains only in-frame clones and omits some. The sample has about 80,000 clones, approximately 82% seen once; the top ten hold 11%. Sequencing was carried out using PBMCs. These receptors came from a man aged 55 to 70 with head and neck cancer.

The rearrangement joins TRBV4-1 to TRBJ2-7; tentative D call: TRBD2 (5 bases). Trimming left V 2 bases short and J 1 base short, with 9 bases between. In germline, CDR1 is MGHRA, CDR2 YSYEKL. There are 14 residues in the CDR3. In DNA form, the CDR3 reads TGCGCCAGCAGCCAAATAGAGCGGTCCTACGAGCAGTACTTC. Translation: CASSQIERSYEQYF.

The chain links TRBV28 to TRBJ1-1; no definite D call. This CDR3 contains 13 residues. Germline assignment: CDR1 MDHEN and CDR2 SYDVKM. V was trimmed by 6 bases and J by 4 bases, leaving 12 bases between them. CDR3 protein: CASSSQLFTEAFF. CDR3 DNA sequence: TGTGCCAGCAGCTCACAACTGTTCACTGAAGCTTTCTTT.

This clone was observed a single time. This chain connects TRBV5-4 to TRBJ2-4; 9 positions agree with TRBD1. Unmatched junction bases numbered 7, after V lost 2 bases and J lost 4 bases. The CDR3 totals 16 residues. Germline V gene data show CDR1 as SGHNT and CDR2 as YYREEE (reference sequence). CDR3 protein: CASSFRPGQGKNIQYF. CDR3 coding DNA: TGTGCCAGCAGCTTTAGACCGGGACAGGGTAAAAACATTCAGTACTTC.

The chain has TRBV28 and TRBJ1-6; D not certain. V was pared by 8 bases and J by 7 bases, with 24 bases between. Germline-derived CDR1 and CDR2 are MDHEN and SYDVKM. This CDR3 has 17 residues. CDR3 DNA sequence: TGTGCCAGCGGCCCCGGAGGGAGAATTTGGAGGAATTCACCCCTCCACTTT. Translated, it gives CASGPGGRIWRNSPLHF.

The chain recombines TRBV28 with TRBJ1-1, with D perhaps matching TRBD1 (5 bases). Trimming removed 6 bases at V and 8 bases at J, with 13 bases between. Germline lookup yields CDR1 MDHEN and CDR2 SYDVKM. The CDR3 length is 12 residues. The DNA for the CDR3 is TGTGCCAGCAGAGCCGGGACCTCGGAAGCTTTCTTT. It codes for CASRAGTSEAFF.

The genes are TRBV5-6 and TRBJ1-5, with unresolved D. Germline V CDR1 and CDR2: SGHDT, YYEEEE. Between the trimmed V and J ends, which lost 1 base and 0 bases, there was a span of 8 bases. This CDR3 spans 15 amino acids. The CDR3 is CASSLWDYSNQPQHF. The CDR3 nucleotides read TGTGCCAGCAGCTTGTGGGATTATAGCAATCAGCCCCAGCATTTT.